This T cell receptor (beta chain) was documented in a study of vaccination and CD4 T cells after COVID-19 (dated by TCRdb to between 2021 and 2024). About the study as a whole: Convalescent patients had a positive SARS-CoV-2 result on nasal swab PCR, and of these patients, under ten had mild disease and one had severe disease. Participants received two doses of either the Pfizer-BioNTech BNT162b2 vaccine (n=8) or the Moderna mRNA-1273 vaccine (n=2). The cultures were stimulated with overlapping spike peptide pools from SARS-CoV-2 and from the common cold coronaviruses HCoV-NL63, HCoV-OC43 and HCoV-229E. Control cultures used a CEFX viral epitope pool as positive control, an HIV-1 Nef peptide pool as negative control, or no peptide. Post-COVID blood samples were collected from convalescent patients a median of around 100 days after diagnosis, with a range of roughly 35 to 170 days. The time from the second vaccine dose to post-vaccine blood sampling had a median of approximately 72 days and ranged from roughly 13 to 241 days. The spike-specific CD4+ TCR repertoire was compared before and after mRNA vaccination in under 11 COVID-19 convalescent patients and several infection-naive healthy vaccine recipients. Six males and four females were included in the convalescent cohort, with two Hispanic individuals, seven Caucasians, two Asians and one multiracial person represented. Broad study findings and their caveats: Among convalescent patients, a median around 89% of the SARS-CoV-2-reactive clones seen after vaccination appeared only after vaccination, which suggests priming specific to the vaccine. Relatively few convalescent patients were included in the study, and early timepoints after natural infection were not analyzed. The median count of SARS-CoV-2-reactive clonotypes went up from 20 to 25 after infection to 38 after vaccination, although the change was not significant. In convalescent patients, nearly all vaccine-specific clones (304 of 307) were found to be mono-reactive for SARS-CoV-2 spike rather than cross-reactive with common cold coronaviruses.

Read against the paper, the sample's treatment or condition label means: roughly ten-day PBMC culture with coronavirus spike peptide pools or control peptides (ViraFEST assay). The ViraFEST assay was used in the study, in which antigen-specific T cells were expanded with peptide pools and expanded clonotypes were subsequently identified by TCR sequencing. The positive SARS-CoV-2 PCR tests of the convalescent patients were dated from March to December 2020, before the Alpha, Beta and Delta variants emerged in the United States. PBMCs were cultured at under 2.5 million per well in IMDM supplemented with around 5% human AB serum and around 10 IU/ml IL-2, with about 10 ug/ml peptide pools added. Half of the culture medium was replaced with fresh IL-2-containing medium on days 3 and 7. After approximately 11 days of culture, CD4+ T cells were isolated by negative selection with the EasySep CD4+ T cell isolation kit. Ficoll-Paque Plus gradient centrifugation was used to isolate PBMCs from whole blood, and the isolated PBMCs were then either used fresh or cryopreserved at -140C. Each culture condition was generally run in triplicate wells.

Regarding this clonotype: There is no known antigen for this receptor. Per-base quality was not reported, and no clone a single base away is much larger than it.

Receptors were amplified or captured by PCR. TCR sequencing of DNA from cultured CD4+ T cells used the Oncomine TCR Beta short-read assay at the Johns Hopkins FTIC core. Genomic DNA was extracted from the cultured CD4+ T cells with the QIAamp micro DNA kit. Oncomine TCR Beta libraries made from cultured CD4+ T cells were pooled using unique dual indexes and sequenced on an Illumina iSeq 100. As for the authors' bioinformatics: Non-productive sequences were removed, and CDR3s not starting with C, not ending with F or W, or shorter than 7 amino acids were discarded. The MANAFEST web application identified antigen-specific clonotypes by comparing peptide-stimulated wells against reference wells and other culture wells. An FDR below 0.05, an odds ratio above 5, and a productive frequency above 0.1% in at least two of three replicate wells were required for clones to be considered positive. A clonotype counted as cross-reactive if it showed significant expansion both in the SARS-CoV-2 spike wells and in at least one common cold coronavirus spike condition. CDR3 homology was assessed with Levenshtein distances (stringdist) and unrooted phylogenetic trees (ape) in R version 3.6.1. In TCRdb, the public reads were trimmed at Q25 with fastp and aligned with MiXCR, with productive beta chains retained. CDR3 protein duplicates are merged, each entry listing the most common genes and DNA. It is TCRdb's table, rather than the study itself, that gives the V and J calls and clone size. For this sample there are about 15,000 distinct CDR3 sequences; approximately 55% appear just once. Approximately 4.6% of the sample lies in the top ten.

This TCR was recovered from a human donor who had recovered from COVID-19. Specimen: CD4+ T cells from blood, cultured in vitro, collected before SARS-CoV-2 vaccination.

The DNA sequence follows: TGCAGTGCTATCGACGAGGGTAATGAAAAACTGTTTTTT. This yields the protein CSAIDEGNEKLFF. The chain is encoded by TRBV20-1 joined to TRBJ1-4; the D gene is unclear. CDR1 and CDR2, looked up from the germline V gene (reference sequence), are DFQATT and SNEGSKA. Reading from cysteine to phenylalanine, the CDR3 counts 13 amino acids. The retained sequence is limited to the CDR3, 39 bases, with the frame set at the first base. V lost 4 bases and J lost 4 bases; the stretch between them is 10 bases long.